The clone carrying this T cell receptor (beta chain) was detected many times. TRAV- and TRBV-specific primers primed first-strand cDNA, covering alpha and beta chains. For amplifying TCRs, the PCR ran for about 19 cycles with Phusion, which was used together with a constant-region primer and the adapter on the V primers. TCRdb re-called the reads through MiXCR, storing one row per CDR3 protein. The table records some 60,000 distinct CDR3 sequences, around 27% of them present only once. The data derive from a study of low-dose radiotherapy and immunotherapy resistance in tumors. In the study overall: Given every two weeks, intravenous cyclophosphamide 200 mg/m2 preceded radiation and immunotherapy by one day. Patients took aspirin 300 mg by mouth once daily. This continued for four cycles, starting on cycle 1 day 1.

V lost 4 bases and J lost 7, with 14 bases in between. The CDR3 consists of 14 residues. CDR1 and CDR2 (germline): GTSNPN, SVGIG (reference sequence). The time point is: before trial treatment. The sample was PBMCs, taken before treatment. The sequence was collected from a male donor with rectosigmoid adenocarcinoma. V usage is TRBV30 and J usage is TRBJ1-6, with a possible D match to TRBD1 (6 bases). CDR3 residues: CAWKPGVGNSPLHF. The CDR3 bases are TGTGCCTGGAAACCAGGGGTCGGGAATTCACCCCTCCACTTT.